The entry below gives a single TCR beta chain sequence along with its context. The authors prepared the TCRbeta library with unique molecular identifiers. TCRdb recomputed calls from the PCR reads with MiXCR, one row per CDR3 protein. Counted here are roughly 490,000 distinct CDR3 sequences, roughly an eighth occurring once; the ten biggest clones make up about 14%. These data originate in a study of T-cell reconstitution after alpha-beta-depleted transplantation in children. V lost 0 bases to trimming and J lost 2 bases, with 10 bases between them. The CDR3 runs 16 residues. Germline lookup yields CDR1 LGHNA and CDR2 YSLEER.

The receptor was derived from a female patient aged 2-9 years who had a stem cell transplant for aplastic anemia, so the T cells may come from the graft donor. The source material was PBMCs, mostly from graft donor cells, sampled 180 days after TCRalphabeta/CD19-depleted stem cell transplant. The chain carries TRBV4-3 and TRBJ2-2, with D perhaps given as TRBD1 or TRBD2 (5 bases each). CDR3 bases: TGCGCCAGCAGCCAAGATCCGGGGCATAACACCGGGGAGCTGTTTTTT. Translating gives CASSQDPGHNTGELFF.